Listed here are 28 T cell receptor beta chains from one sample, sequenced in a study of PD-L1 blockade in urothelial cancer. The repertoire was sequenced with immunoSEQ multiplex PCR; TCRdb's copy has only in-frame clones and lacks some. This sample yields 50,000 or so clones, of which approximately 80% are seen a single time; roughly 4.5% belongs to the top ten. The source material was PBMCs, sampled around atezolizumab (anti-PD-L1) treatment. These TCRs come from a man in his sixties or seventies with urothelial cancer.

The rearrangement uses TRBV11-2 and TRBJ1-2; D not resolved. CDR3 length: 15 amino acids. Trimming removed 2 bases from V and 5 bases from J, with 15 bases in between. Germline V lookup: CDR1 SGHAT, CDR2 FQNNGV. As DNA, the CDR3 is TGTGCCAGCAGCTTATTTGGGTCGGCGGAATATGGCTACACCTTC. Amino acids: CASSLFGSAEYGYTF. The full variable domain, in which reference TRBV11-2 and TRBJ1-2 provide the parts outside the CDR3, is EAGVAQSPRYKIIEKRQSVAFWCNPISGHATLYWYQQILGQGPKLLIQFQNNGVVDDSQLPKDRFSAERLKGVDSTLKIQPAKLEDSAVYLCASSLFGSAEYGYTFGSGTRLTVV.

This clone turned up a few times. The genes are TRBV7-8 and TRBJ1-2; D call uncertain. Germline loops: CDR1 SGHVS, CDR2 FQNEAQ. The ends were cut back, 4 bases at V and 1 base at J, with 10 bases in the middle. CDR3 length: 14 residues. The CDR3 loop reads CASSSRHLNYGYTF. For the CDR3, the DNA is TGTGCCAGCAGCTCGAGACACCTTAACTATGGCTACACCTTC. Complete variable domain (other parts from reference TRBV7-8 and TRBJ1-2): GAGVSQSPRYKVAKRGQDVALRCDPISGHVSLFWYQQALGQGPEFLTYFQNEAQLDKSGLPSDRFFAERPEGSVSTLKIQRTQQEDSAVYLCASSSRHLNYGYTFGSGTRLTVV.

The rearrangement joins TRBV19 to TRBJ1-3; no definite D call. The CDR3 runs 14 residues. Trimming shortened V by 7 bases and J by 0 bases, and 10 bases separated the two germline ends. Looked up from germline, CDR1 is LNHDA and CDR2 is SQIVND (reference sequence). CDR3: CASTELFSGNTIYF. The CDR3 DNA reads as TGTGCCAGTACCGAACTCTTCTCTGGAAACACCATATATTTT.

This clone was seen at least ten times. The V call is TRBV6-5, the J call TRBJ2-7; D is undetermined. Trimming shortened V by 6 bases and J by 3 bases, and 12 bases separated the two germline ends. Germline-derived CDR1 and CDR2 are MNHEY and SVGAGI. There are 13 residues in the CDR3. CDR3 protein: CASRGSDFYEQYF. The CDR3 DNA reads TGTGCCAGCAGGGGCTCTGATTTCTACGAGCAGTACTTC.

For the CDR3, the DNA is TGTGCCAGTAGTATAGATCTCCCAGGGGGAAGTGAAAAACTGTTTTTT. Its translation is CASSIDLPGGSEKLFF. The chain recombines TRBV19 with TRBJ1-4, with TRBD1 matching 7 bases. V lost 0 bases and J lost 7; bases outside the gene matches: 8. CDR1 LNHDA and CDR2 SQIVND come from the germline V gene (reference sequence). This CDR3 is 16 amino acids long.

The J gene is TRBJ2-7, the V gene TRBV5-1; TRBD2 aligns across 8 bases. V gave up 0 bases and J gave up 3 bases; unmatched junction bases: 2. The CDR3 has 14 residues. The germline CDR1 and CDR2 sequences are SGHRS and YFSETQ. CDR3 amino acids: CASSLGTSFYEQYF. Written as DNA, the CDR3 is TGCGCCAGCAGCTTGGGGACTAGCTTCTACGAGCAGTACTTC.

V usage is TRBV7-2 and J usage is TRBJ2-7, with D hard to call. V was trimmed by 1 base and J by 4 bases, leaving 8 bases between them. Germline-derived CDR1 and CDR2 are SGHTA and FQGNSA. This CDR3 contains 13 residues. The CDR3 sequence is CASSLDYFYEQYF. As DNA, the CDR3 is TGTGCCAGCAGCTTAGATTACTTTTACGAGCAGTACTTC.

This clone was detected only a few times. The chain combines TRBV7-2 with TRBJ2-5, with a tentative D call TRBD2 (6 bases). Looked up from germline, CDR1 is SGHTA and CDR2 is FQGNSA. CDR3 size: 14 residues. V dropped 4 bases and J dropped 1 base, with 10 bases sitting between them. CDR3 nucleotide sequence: TGTGCCAGCAGCTCAATAGCGGCCCAAGAGACCCAGTACTTC. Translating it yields CASSSIAAQETQYF.

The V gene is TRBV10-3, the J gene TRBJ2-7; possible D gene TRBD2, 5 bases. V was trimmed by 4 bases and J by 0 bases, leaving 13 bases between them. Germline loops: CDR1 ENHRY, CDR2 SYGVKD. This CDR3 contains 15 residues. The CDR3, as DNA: TGTGCCATCAGTGTCAGTAGCGCCAGCTCCTACGAGCAGTACTTC. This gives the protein CAISVSSASSYEQYF.

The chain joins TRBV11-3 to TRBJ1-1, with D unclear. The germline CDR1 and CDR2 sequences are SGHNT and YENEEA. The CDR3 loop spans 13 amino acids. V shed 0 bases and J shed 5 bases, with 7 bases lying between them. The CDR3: CASSLERWTEAFF. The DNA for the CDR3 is TGTGCCAGCAGCTTAGAACGGTGGACTGAAGCTTTCTTT. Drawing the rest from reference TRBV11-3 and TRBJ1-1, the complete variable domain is EAGVVQSPRYKIIEKKQPVAFWCNPISGHNTLYWYLQNLGQGPELLIRYENEEAVDDSQLPKDRFSAERLKGVDSTLKIQPAELGDSAVYLCASSLERWTEAFFGQGTRLTVV.

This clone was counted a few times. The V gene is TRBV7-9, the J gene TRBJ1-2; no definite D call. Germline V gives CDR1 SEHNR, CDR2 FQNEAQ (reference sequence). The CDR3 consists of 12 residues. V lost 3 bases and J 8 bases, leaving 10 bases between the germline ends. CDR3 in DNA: TGTGCCAGCAGCTTGGCACGCGGAGGCTACACCTTC. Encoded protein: CASSLARGGYTF.

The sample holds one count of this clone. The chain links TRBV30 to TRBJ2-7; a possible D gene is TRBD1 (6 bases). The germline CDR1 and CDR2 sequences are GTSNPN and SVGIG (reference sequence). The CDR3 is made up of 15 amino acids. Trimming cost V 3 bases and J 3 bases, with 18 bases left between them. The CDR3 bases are TGTGCCTGGAGGGGAAAAGGGGGATTGGTCTACGAGCAGTACTTC. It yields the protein CAWRGKGGLVYEQYF.

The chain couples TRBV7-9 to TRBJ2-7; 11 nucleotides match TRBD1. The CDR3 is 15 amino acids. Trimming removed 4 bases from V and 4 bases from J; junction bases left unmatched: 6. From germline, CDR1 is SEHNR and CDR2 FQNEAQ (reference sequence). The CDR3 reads CASSYPGTGGYEQYF. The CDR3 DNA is TGTGCCAGCAGCTACCCCGGGACAGGGGGGTACGAGCAGTACTTC.

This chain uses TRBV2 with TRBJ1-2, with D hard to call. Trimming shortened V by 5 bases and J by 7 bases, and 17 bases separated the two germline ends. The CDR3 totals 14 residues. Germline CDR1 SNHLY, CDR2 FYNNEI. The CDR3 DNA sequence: TGTGCCAGCAGTCCAGCTGGAGTTAACGCTGGCTACACCTTC. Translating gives CASSPAGVNAGYTF.

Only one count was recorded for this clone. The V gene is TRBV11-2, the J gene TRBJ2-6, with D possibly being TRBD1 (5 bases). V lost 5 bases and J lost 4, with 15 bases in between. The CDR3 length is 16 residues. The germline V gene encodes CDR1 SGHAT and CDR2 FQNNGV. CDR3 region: CASSHPGQGGANVLTF. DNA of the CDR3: TGTGCCAGCAGCCACCCCGGGCAGGGCGGGGCCAACGTCCTGACTTTC. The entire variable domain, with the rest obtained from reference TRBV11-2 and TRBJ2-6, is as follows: EAGVAQSPRYKIIEKRQSVAFWCNPISGHATLYWYQQILGQGPKLLIQFQNNGVVDDSQLPKDRFSAERLKGVDSTLKIQPAKLEDSAVYLCASSHPGQGGANVLTFGAGSRLTVL.

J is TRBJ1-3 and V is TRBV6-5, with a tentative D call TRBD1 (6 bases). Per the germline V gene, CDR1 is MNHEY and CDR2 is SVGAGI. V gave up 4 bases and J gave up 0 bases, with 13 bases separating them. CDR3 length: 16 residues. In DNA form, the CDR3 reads TGTGCCAGCAGTTCGGACAGACGTAACTCTGGAAACACCATATATTTT. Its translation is CASSSDRRNSGNTIYF.

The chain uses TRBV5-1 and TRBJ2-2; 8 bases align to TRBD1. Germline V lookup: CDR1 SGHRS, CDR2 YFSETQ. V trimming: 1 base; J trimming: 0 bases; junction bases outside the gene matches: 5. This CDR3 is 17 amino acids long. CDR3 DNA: TGCGCCAGCAGCTTGACCAGGGGGCTGTCGAACACCGGGGAGCTGTTTTTT. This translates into CASSLTRGLSNTGELFF. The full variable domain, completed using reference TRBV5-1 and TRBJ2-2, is KAGVTQTPRYLIKTRGQQVTLSCSPISGHRSVSWYQQTPGQGLQFLFEYFSETQRNKGNFPGRFSGRQFSNSRSEMNVSTLELGDSALYLCASSLTRGLSNTGELFFGEGSRLTVL.

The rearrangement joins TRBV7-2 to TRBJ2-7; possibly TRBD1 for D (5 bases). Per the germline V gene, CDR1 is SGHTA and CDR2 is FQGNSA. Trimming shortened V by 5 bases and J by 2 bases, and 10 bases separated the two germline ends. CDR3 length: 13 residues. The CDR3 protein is CASSRDRAYEQYF. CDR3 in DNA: TGTGCCAGCAGCCGTGACAGAGCCTACGAGCAGTACTTC.

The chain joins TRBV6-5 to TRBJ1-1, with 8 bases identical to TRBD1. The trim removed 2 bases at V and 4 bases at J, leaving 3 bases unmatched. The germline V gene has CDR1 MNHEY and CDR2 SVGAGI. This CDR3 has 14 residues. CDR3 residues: CASSYQGASTEAFF. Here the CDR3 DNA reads TGTGCCAGCAGTTACCAGGGGGCTAGCACTGAAGCTTTCTTT.

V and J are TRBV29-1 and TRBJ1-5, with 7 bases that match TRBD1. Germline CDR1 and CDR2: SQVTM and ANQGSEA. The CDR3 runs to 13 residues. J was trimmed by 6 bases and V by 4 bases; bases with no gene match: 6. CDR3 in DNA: TGCAGCGTTGGAGAACAGGGGCCTCAGCCCCAGCATTTT. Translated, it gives CSVGEQGPQPQHF. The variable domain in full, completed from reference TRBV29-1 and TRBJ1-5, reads SAVISQKPSRDICQRGTSLTIQCQVDSQVTMMFWYRQQPGQSLTLIATANQGSEATYESGFVIDKFPISRPNLTFSTLTVSNMSPEDSSIYLCSVGEQGPQPQHFGDGTRLSIL.

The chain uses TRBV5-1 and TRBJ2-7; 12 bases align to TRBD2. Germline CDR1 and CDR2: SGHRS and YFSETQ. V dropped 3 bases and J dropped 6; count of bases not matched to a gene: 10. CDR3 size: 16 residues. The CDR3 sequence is CASSSLTSGSSREQYF. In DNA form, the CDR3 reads TGCGCCAGCAGCTCACTGACTAGCGGGAGTTCCCGCGAGCAGTACTTC.

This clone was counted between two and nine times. In DNA form, the CDR3 reads TGTGCCAGCAGCCGCACCCGACTAGCGGGAGAAGAGCAGTTCTTC. This encodes CASSRTRLAGEEQFF. The gene calls are TRBV5-4 and TRBJ2-1, with TRBD2 identical over 12 bases. CDR1 is SGHNT, CDR2 YYREEE, per germline (reference sequence). V shed 4 bases, J shed 10 bases, and the junction held 9 bases outside the gene matches. The CDR3 sequence is 15 residues long.

CDR3 coding DNA: TGCGCCAGCAGCTCTAGATGGGGACAGGTCACTCAAGAGACCCAGTACTTC. It translates to CASSSRWGQVTQETQYF. This sequence joins TRBV5-1 and TRBJ2-5; 8 bases agree with TRBD1. J gave up 2 bases and V 3 bases, and 12 bases lay outside the gene matches. The CDR3 has 17 amino acids. Germline V lookup: CDR1 SGHRS, CDR2 YFSETQ.

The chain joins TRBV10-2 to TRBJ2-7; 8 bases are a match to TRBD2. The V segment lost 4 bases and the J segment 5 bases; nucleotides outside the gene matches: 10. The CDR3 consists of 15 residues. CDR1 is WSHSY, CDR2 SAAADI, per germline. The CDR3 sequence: CASSGTSGSTDEQYF. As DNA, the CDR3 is TGCGCCAGCAGTGGTACCAGCGGGAGTACGGACGAGCAGTACTTC.

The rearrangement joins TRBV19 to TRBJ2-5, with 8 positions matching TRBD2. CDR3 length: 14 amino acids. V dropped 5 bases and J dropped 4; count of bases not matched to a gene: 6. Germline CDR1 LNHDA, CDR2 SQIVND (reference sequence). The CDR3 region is CASSAGLVGETQYF. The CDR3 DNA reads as TGTGCCAGTAGTGCGGGACTAGTCGGAGAGACCCAGTACTTC.

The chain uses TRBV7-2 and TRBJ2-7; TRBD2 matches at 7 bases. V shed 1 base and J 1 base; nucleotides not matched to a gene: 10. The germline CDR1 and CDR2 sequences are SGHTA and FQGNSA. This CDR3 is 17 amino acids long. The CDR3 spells CASSLGGGGGPSYEQYF. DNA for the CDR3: TGTGCCAGCAGCTTAGGGGGCGGGGGAGGGCCTTCCTACGAGCAGTACTTC.

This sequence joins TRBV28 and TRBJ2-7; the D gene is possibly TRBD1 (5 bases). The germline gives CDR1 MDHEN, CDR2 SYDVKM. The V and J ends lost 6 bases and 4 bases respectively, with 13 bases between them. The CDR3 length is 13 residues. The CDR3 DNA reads TGTGCCAGCAGACCGACAGCCAAATACGAGCAGTACTTC. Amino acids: CASRPTAKYEQYF.

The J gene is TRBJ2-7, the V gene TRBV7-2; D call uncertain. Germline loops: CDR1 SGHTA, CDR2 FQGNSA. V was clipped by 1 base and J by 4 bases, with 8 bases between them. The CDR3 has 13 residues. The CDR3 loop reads CASSLVPGYEQYF. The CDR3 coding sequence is TGTGCCAGCAGCTTAGTCCCGGGTTACGAGCAGTACTTC. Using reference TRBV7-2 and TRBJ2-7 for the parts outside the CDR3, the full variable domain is GAGVSQSPSNKVTEKGKDVELRCDPISGHTALYWYRQSLGQGLEFLIYFQGNSAPDKSGLPSDRFSAERTGGSVSTLTIQRTQQEDSAVYLCASSLVPGYEQYFGPGTRLTVT.